The clone carrying this TCR beta chain was found a few times. This sample stems from a study of control samples from healthy donors and cancer patients. Germline V gives CDR1 LGHNA, CDR2 YSLEER. The CDR3 totals 16 residues. Losses at the gene ends were 0 bases for V and 5 bases for J; bases not matched to a gene: 6. TCRdb keeps only in-frame clones here, not all; method: immunoSEQ multiplex PCR. Here the sample spans about 83,000 clones, about nine tenths being singletons. This sequence originates from a man between 45 and 60 years old in good health. The V and J genes are TRBV4-3 and TRBJ2-2, with TRBD2 matching 7 bases. The sequenced sample was blood. CDR3 in amino acids: CASSQERGLVTGELFF. Here the CDR3 DNA reads TGCGCCAGCAGCCAAGAACGAGGACTAGTAACCGGGGAGCTGTTTTTT.